This is a list of T cell receptor beta chains from one sample in a study of T cells in Graves' hyperthyroidism and ophthalmopathy. MiXCR, applied by TCRdb to the multiplex PCR reads, yields one record per CDR3 protein. The sample consists of some 460,000 distinct CDR3 sequences, roughly 14% of them appearing once. The specimen was blood. The receptors derive from a woman under 30 with Graves' hyperthyroidism. CDR3s include the opening cysteine and the closing phenylalanine or tryptophan. Fields, in order: J gene, V gene, CDR3 length, clone size, D gene, CDR3 DNA, CDR3 protein. D genes are given only for firm matches. Clone size is stated in some rows and not others, as once, few, many or a class when expanded.

j_call: TRBJ2-5
v_call: TRBV12-3/TRBV12-4
cdr3_length: 14
clone_size: many
d_call: -
cdr3_nt: TGTGCCAGCAGTTTTGGGGAGTTCGGAGAGACCCAGTACTTC
cdr3_aa: CASSFGEFGETQYF

j_call: TRBJ2-3
v_call: TRBV20-1
cdr3_length: 14
clone_size: many
d_call: TRBD2
cdr3_nt: TGCAGTGCGCTTCTAGCGGGGGGAACGGATACGCAGTATTTT
cdr3_aa: CSALLAGGTDTQYF

j_call: TRBJ2-5
v_call: TRBV29-1
cdr3_length: 13
clone_size: few
d_call: -
cdr3_nt: TGCAGCGTGCCGGTAGGGGGCCAAGAGACCCAGTACTTC
cdr3_aa: CSVPVGGQETQYF

j_call: TRBJ2-3
v_call: TRBV6-1
cdr3_length: 13
clone_size: few
d_call: -
cdr3_nt: TGTGCCAGCAGACTCAGGGGCCAGGATACGCAGTATTTT
cdr3_aa: CASRLRGQDTQYF

j_call: TRBJ1-4
v_call: TRBV20-1
cdr3_length: 14
clone_size: many
d_call: TRBD1
cdr3_nt: TGCAGTGCTAGAGGGGCAGGGGGCGATGAAAAACTGTTTTTT
cdr3_aa: CSARGAGGDEKLFF

j_call: TRBJ2-3
v_call: TRBV27
cdr3_length: 16
clone_size: many
d_call: TRBD2
cdr3_nt: TGTGCCAGCAGTGCCCCTAGCGGACCTAACACAGATACGCAGTATTTT
cdr3_aa: CASSAPSGPNTDTQYF

j_call: TRBJ2-1
v_call: TRBV7-8
cdr3_length: 15
clone_size: many
d_call: TRBD2
cdr3_nt: TGTGCCAGCAGCGAGGGACTAGCGGGATGGAATGAGCAGTTCTTC
cdr3_aa: CASSEGLAGWNEQFF

j_call: TRBJ2-5
v_call: TRBV6-2/TRBV6-3
cdr3_length: 15
clone_size: -
d_call: -
cdr3_nt: TGTGCCAGCAGTCGAGGGGGTTTGGCCTCAGAGACCCAGTACTTC
cdr3_aa: CASSRGGLASETQYF

j_call: TRBJ2-5
v_call: TRBV3-1
cdr3_length: 17
clone_size: many
d_call: TRBD2
cdr3_nt: TGTGCCAGCAGCCACCTCAGACTAGCGGGGAAGGAAGAGACCCAGTACTTC
cdr3_aa: CASSHLRLAGKEETQYF

j_call: TRBJ2-1
v_call: TRBV12-3/TRBV12-4
cdr3_length: 16
clone_size: few
d_call: -
cdr3_nt: TGTGCCAGCAGTGGGTTTGGAGGGGGTGCCTACAATGAGCAGTTCTTC
cdr3_aa: CASSGFGGGAYNEQFF

j_call: TRBJ1-2
v_call: TRBV20-1
cdr3_length: 14
clone_size: -
d_call: -
cdr3_nt: TGCAGTGCTAAAATAGGTACACGCGTCTATGGCTACACCTTC
cdr3_aa: CSAKIGTRVYGYTF

j_call: TRBJ1-5
v_call: TRBV18
cdr3_length: 16
clone_size: many
d_call: -
cdr3_nt: TGTGCCAGCTCACCTTGGGCGGACCTTAGCAATCAGCCCCAGCATTTT
cdr3_aa: CASSPWADLSNQPQHF

j_call: TRBJ2-6
v_call: TRBV7-3
cdr3_length: 16
clone_size: -
d_call: -
cdr3_nt: TGTGCCAGCAGCTTAATGGGCACCTCTGGGGCCAACGTCCTGACTTTC
cdr3_aa: CASSLMGTSGANVLTF

j_call: TRBJ1-1
v_call: TRBV12-3/TRBV12-4
cdr3_length: 16
clone_size: many
d_call: -
cdr3_nt: TGTGCCAGCAGGGGGGGGAGGGGATCGGTGAACACTGAAGCTTTCTTT
cdr3_aa: CASRGGRGSVNTEAFF

j_call: TRBJ1-2
v_call: TRBV5-8
cdr3_length: 15
clone_size: -
d_call: TRBD1
cdr3_nt: TGTGCCAGCAGTTCCGGGACAGGGCTTAACTATGGCTACACCTTC
cdr3_aa: CASSSGTGLNYGYTF

j_call: TRBJ1-1
v_call: TRBV6-2/TRBV6-3
cdr3_length: 13
clone_size: many
d_call: TRBD1
cdr3_nt: TGTGCCAGCAGGTACAGGGGGCACACTGAAGCTTTCTTT
cdr3_aa: CASRYRGHTEAFF

j_call: TRBJ2-1
v_call: TRBV20-1
cdr3_length: 14
clone_size: many
d_call: TRBD1
cdr3_nt: TGCAGTGCTAAGACAGGGTCTACCTACAATGAGCAGTTCTTC
cdr3_aa: CSAKTGSTYNEQFF

j_call: TRBJ2-5
v_call: TRBV20-1
cdr3_length: 16
clone_size: many
d_call: TRBD2
cdr3_nt: TGCAGTGCCCAGACGGGCGCGGGGGGGCCCGGGGAGACCCAGTACTTC
cdr3_aa: CSAQTGAGGPGETQYF

j_call: TRBJ2-3
v_call: TRBV27
cdr3_length: 13
clone_size: few
d_call: -
cdr3_nt: TGTGCCAGCAGTCCAGGAGGTCGAGATACGCAGTATTTT
cdr3_aa: CASSPGGRDTQYF

j_call: TRBJ1-2
v_call: TRBV28
cdr3_length: 15
clone_size: many
d_call: -
cdr3_nt: TGTGCCAGCATTCCCGGGGGGAGGCAGAGCTATGGCTACACCTTC
cdr3_aa: CASIPGGRQSYGYTF

j_call: TRBJ1-1
v_call: TRBV10-3
cdr3_length: 12
clone_size: -
d_call: -
cdr3_nt: TGTGCCATCAGCCCGGGGGAGACTGAAGCTTTCTTT
cdr3_aa: CAISPGETEAFF

j_call: TRBJ2-7
v_call: TRBV19
cdr3_length: 14
clone_size: -
d_call: -
cdr3_nt: TGTGCCAGTAGTATCGGGGGAGGACCCTACGAGCAGTACTTC
cdr3_aa: CASSIGGGPYEQYF

j_call: TRBJ2-7
v_call: TRBV12-3/TRBV12-4
cdr3_length: 14
clone_size: -
d_call: -
cdr3_nt: TGTGCCAGCAGTTTATCGAAGAGCTCCTACGAGCAGTACTTC
cdr3_aa: CASSLSKSSYEQYF

j_call: TRBJ2-5
v_call: TRBV2
cdr3_length: 11
clone_size: few
d_call: -
cdr3_nt: TGTGCCAGCACCAACCCGGACCCCCCCTACTTC
cdr3_aa: CASTNPDPPYF

j_call: TRBJ1-2
v_call: TRBV12-3/TRBV12-4
cdr3_length: 14
clone_size: many
d_call: -
cdr3_nt: TGTGCCAGCAGGAAAGACTCGATCGTCTATGGCTACACCTTC
cdr3_aa: CASRKDSIVYGYTF

j_call: TRBJ2-1
v_call: TRBV12-3/TRBV12-4
cdr3_length: 15
clone_size: many
d_call: TRBD2
cdr3_nt: TGTGCCAGCAGGCCCGGACTAGTCGGGTTCAATGAGCAGTTCTTC
cdr3_aa: CASRPGLVGFNEQFF

j_call: TRBJ1-1
v_call: TRBV3-1
cdr3_length: 14
clone_size: many
d_call: TRBD1
cdr3_nt: TGTGCCAGCAGCCGCGGGACAGGGTACACTGAAGCTTTCTTT
cdr3_aa: CASSRGTGYTEAFF

j_call: TRBJ2-3
v_call: TRBV29-1
cdr3_length: 13
clone_size: many
d_call: TRBD2
cdr3_nt: TGCAGCGTTGCTAGCGGGACCACAGATACGCAGTATTTT
cdr3_aa: CSVASGTTDTQYF

j_call: TRBJ1-1
v_call: TRBV15
cdr3_length: 12
clone_size: many
d_call: -
cdr3_nt: TGTGCCACACCCTTGATGAACACTGAAGCTTTCTTT
cdr3_aa: CATPLMNTEAFF

j_call: TRBJ1-1
v_call: TRBV27
cdr3_length: 16
clone_size: many
d_call: -
cdr3_nt: TGTGCCAGCAGTTTAGTCTCCGGGTCCCCCTCGCTTGAAGCTTTCTTT
cdr3_aa: CASSLVSGSPSLEAFF

j_call: TRBJ2-5
v_call: TRBV20-1
cdr3_length: 15
clone_size: many
d_call: TRBD1
cdr3_nt: TGCAGTGCGACAGAAAGGGACAGGGGAAGAGAGACCCAGTACTTC
cdr3_aa: CSATERDRGRETQYF

j_call: TRBJ2-7
v_call: TRBV12-5
cdr3_length: 14
clone_size: many
d_call: TRBD1
cdr3_nt: TGTGCTAGTGGTCCTGGGACAGACTTAAGCGAGCAGTACTTC
cdr3_aa: CASGPGTDLSEQYF

j_call: TRBJ2-5
v_call: TRBV28
cdr3_length: 13
clone_size: many
d_call: -
cdr3_nt: TGTGCCAGCAGTGCGGACAGCCAAGAGACCCAGTACTTC
cdr3_aa: CASSADSQETQYF

j_call: TRBJ2-3
v_call: TRBV27
cdr3_length: 16
clone_size: many
d_call: TRBD2
cdr3_nt: TGTGCCAGCAGTTTATTCATTAGCGGGATCGGAGATACGCAGTATTTT
cdr3_aa: CASSLFISGIGDTQYF

j_call: TRBJ2-1
v_call: TRBV9
cdr3_length: 15
clone_size: many
d_call: TRBD2
cdr3_nt: TGTGCCAGCAGCGTCCAAGCGGGAGTATGGTATGAGCAGTTCTTC
cdr3_aa: CASSVQAGVWYEQFF

j_call: TRBJ2-3
v_call: TRBV5-4
cdr3_length: 14
clone_size: -
d_call: -
cdr3_nt: TGTGCCAGCAGCCCGGAGCTAGGGGCAGATACGCAGTATTTT
cdr3_aa: CASSPELGADTQYF

j_call: TRBJ1-2
v_call: TRBV20-1
cdr3_length: 14
clone_size: few
d_call: -
cdr3_nt: TGCAGTGCTAGAGAGGTCCTCACTAACTATGGCTACACCTTC
cdr3_aa: CSAREVLTNYGYTF

j_call: TRBJ1-4
v_call: TRBV5-1
cdr3_length: 15
clone_size: many
d_call: TRBD1
cdr3_nt: TGCGCCAGCAGCTTAAAGGGACAGGTCGATGAAAAACTGTTTTTT
cdr3_aa: CASSLKGQVDEKLFF

j_call: TRBJ1-2
v_call: TRBV13
cdr3_length: 13
clone_size: many
d_call: TRBD1
cdr3_nt: TGTGCCAGCAGCTTAACAGGGGGGAATGGCTACACCTTC
cdr3_aa: CASSLTGGNGYTF

j_call: TRBJ2-2
v_call: TRBV20-1
cdr3_length: 18
clone_size: -
d_call: TRBD2
cdr3_nt: TGCAGTGCTAGCTTCGGACTAGCGGGGGGCGGGGATACCGGGGAGCTGTTTTTT
cdr3_aa: CSASFGLAGGGDTGELFF

j_call: TRBJ1-4
v_call: TRBV7-6
cdr3_length: 16
clone_size: few
d_call: TRBD1
cdr3_nt: TGTGCCAGCAGCCACCGCGGACAGGGCGGCGTTGAAAAACTGTTTTTT
cdr3_aa: CASSHRGQGGVEKLFF

j_call: TRBJ2-7
v_call: TRBV3-1
cdr3_length: 14
clone_size: many
d_call: -
cdr3_nt: TGTGCCAGCAGCCAAGATTCCGGATCTTACGAGCAGTACTTC
cdr3_aa: CASSQDSGSYEQYF

j_call: TRBJ1-1
v_call: TRBV6-1
cdr3_length: 15
clone_size: many
d_call: TRBD1
cdr3_nt: TGTGCCAGCAGTGACGGCAGGGGGAGCAACACTGAAGCTTTCTTT
cdr3_aa: CASSDGRGSNTEAFF